This TCR beta chain came from a study of T-cell memory formation after mild COVID-19. One entry per CDR3 protein results from TCRdb running MiXCR on the 5' RACE reads. This sample yields some 180,000 distinct CDR3 sequences, of which 10% to 15% are seen a single time; 2.5% to 3.5% belongs to the top ten. The V and J ends lost 1 base and 12 bases, in that order; junction bases with no gene match: 8. This CDR3 is 13 amino acids long. Sample: PBMCs or a T cell subset sorted from them (not recorded which). The chain couples TRBV12-3 or TRBV12-4 to TRBJ1-1; TRBD1 aligns across 7 bases. This clonotype originated in a man aged 18 to 29 who had mild COVID-19 (a few samples of this study predate the infection). Cell type and time point are not known. DNA for the CDR3: TGTGCCAGCAGTTTAGTAGGGCAGGGGGAAACTTTCTTT. Protein product: CASSLVGQGETFF.